The present T cell receptor (beta chain) was sequenced within a study of T cells in Graves' hyperthyroidism and ophthalmopathy. As to this clonotype: Its specificity is not known.

The study, taken as a whole, reports: Ophthalmopathy was separated from stable hyperthyroidism by a 13 V-J model.

The source material, RNA transcripts, was used to amplify TCR beta CDR3 regions. First-round RT-PCR with HTBI primers amplified the TCR CDR3 region. One entry per CDR3 protein results from TCRdb running MiXCR on the multiplex PCR reads. This table has approximately 520,000 distinct CDR3 sequences, under 25% appearing once. Graves' hyperthyroidism without ophthalmopathy progression within 18 months was termed stable. Diagnosis of hyperthyroidism was new in patients aged 18 to 65, and its duration was under 2 months. This CDR3 has 15 residues. The V gene lost 1 base and the J gene lost 3 bases, with 12 bases spanning the gap. Germline V gene sequence: CDR1 LNHDA, CDR2 SQIVND (reference sequence).

This clonotype originated in a man between 18 and 29 years old with Graves' hyperthyroidism. The chain has TRBV19 and TRBJ1-1; D call uncertain. Sequencing was done on a sample of blood. The CDR3 reads CASSIGRTDYTEAFF. CDR3 DNA: TGTGCCAGTAGTATAGGTAGGACGGACTACACTGAAGCTTTCTTT.